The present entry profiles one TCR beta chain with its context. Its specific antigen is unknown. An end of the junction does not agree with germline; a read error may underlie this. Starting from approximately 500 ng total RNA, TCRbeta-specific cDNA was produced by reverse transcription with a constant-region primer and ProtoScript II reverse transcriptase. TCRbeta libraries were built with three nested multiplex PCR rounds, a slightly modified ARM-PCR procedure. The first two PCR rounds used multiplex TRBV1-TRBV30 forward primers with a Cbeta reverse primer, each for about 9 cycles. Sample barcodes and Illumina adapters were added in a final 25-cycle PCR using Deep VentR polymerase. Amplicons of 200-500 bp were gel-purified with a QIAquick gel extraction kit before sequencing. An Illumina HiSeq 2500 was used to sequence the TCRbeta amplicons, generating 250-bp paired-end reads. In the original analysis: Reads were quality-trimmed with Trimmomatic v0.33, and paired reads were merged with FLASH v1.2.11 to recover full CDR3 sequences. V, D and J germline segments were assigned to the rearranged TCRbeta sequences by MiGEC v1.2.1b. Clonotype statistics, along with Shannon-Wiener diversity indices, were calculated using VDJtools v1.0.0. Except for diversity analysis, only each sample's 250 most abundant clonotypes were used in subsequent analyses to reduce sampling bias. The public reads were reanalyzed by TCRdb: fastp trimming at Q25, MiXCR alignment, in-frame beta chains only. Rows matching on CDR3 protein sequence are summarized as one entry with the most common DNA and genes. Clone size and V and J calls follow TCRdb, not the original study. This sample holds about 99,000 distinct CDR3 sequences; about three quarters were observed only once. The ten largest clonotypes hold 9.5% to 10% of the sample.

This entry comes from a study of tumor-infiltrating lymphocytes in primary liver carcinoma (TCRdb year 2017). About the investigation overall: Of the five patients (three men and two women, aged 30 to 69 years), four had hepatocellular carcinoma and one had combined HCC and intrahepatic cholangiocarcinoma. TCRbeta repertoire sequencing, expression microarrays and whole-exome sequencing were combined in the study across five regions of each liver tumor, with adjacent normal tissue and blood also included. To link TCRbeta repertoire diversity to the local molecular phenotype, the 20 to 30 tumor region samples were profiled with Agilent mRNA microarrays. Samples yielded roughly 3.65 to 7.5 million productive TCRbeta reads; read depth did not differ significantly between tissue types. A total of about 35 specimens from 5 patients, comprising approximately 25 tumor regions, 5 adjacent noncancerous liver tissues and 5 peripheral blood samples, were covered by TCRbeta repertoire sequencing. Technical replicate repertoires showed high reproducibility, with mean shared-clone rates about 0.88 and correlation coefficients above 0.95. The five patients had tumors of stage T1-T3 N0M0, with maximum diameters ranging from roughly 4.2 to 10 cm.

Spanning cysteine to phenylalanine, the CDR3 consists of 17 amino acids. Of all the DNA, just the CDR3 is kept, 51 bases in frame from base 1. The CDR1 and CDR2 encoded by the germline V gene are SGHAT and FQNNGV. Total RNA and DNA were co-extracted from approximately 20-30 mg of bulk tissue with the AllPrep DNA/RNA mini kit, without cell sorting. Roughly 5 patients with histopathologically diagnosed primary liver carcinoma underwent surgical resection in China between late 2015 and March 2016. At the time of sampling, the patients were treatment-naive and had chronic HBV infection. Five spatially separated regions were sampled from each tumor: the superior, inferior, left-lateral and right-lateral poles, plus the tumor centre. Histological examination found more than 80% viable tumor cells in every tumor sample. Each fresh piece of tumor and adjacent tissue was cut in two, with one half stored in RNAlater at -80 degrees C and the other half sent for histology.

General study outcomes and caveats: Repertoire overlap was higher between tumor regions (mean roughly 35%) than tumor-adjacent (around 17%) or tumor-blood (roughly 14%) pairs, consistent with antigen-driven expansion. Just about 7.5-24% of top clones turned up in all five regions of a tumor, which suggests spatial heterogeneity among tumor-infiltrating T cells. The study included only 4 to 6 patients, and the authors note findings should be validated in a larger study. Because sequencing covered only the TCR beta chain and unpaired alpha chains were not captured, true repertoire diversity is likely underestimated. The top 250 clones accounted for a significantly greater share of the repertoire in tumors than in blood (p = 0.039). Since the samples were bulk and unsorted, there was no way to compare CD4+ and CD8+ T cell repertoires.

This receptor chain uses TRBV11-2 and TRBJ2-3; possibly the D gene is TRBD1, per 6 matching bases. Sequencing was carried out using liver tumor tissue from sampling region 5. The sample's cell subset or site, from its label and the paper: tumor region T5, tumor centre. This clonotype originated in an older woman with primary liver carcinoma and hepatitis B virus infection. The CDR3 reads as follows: CVSSLRGQAYTSDTQYF. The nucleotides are TGTGTCAGCAGCTTAAGGGGACAAGCGTACACGTCAGATACGCAGTATTTT.